This T cell receptor beta chain was identified in a study of regulatory T cells in long-lasting Graves disease. Stated time point: newly diagnosed GD, antithyroid drugs for less than 3 months. Isolated PBMC RNA provided the starting material for the TCR library. Combining iRepertoire HTBI primers with Arm-PCR of CDR3 regions, the authors built TCR beta libraries. In TCRdb, the multiplex PCR reads were re-called with MiXCR into one record per CDR3 protein. Seen here are about 620,000 distinct CDR3 sequences, roughly 16% observed once, and the top ten hold 15% to 20%. V gave up 5 bases and J gave up 3 bases, with 7 bases separating them. The CDR3 spans 11 residues. CDR1 is GTSNPN and CDR2 is SVGIG in the germline V gene (reference sequence). This clonotype was counted at least ten times. The same specimen was also included in a second study, on T cells in Graves' hyperthyroidism and ophthalmopathy.

This chain connects TRBV30 to TRBJ1-1; D is unresolved. The clonotype originates from a woman between 25 and 40 years old with Graves disease. This sample comprised peripheral blood mononuclear cells (PBMCs), obtained at new diagnosis, from a patient treated with antithyroid drugs. DNA of the CDR3: TGTGCCTGGGGTACTTACACTGAAGCTTTCTTT. It yields the protein CAWGTYTEAFF. Looking up the rest from reference TRBV30 and TRBJ1-1 gives the full variable domain: SQTIHQWPATLVQPVGSPLSLECTVEGTSNPNLYWYRQAAGRGLQLLFYSVGIGQISSEVPQNLSASRPQDRQFILSSKKLLLSDSGFYLCAWGTYTEAFFGQGTRLTVV.